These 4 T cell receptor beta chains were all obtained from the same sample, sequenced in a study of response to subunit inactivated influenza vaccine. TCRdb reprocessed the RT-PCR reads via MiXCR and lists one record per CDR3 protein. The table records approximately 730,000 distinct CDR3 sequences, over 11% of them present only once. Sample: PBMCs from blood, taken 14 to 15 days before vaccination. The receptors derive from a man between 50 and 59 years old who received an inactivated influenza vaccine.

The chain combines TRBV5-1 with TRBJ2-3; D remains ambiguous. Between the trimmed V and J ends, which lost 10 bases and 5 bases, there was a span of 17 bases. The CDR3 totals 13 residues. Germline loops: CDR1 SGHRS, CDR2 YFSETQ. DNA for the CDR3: TGCGCCGGACCCCCTAAAACAGTAGATACGCAGTATTTT. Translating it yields CAGPPKTVDTQYF.

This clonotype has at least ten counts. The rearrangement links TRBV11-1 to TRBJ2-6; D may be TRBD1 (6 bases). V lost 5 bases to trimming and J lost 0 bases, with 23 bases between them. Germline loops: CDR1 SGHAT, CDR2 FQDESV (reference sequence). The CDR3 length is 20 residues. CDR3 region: CASSTGQNINPLSGANVLTF. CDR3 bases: TGTGCCAGCAGCACCGGACAGAATATAAACCCACTCTCTGGGGCCAACGTCCTGACTTTC.

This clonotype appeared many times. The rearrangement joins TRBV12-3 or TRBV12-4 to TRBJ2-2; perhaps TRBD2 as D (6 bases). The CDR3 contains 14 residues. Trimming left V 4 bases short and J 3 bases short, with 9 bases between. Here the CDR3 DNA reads TGTGCCAGCAGTTCGGGACTTTACACCGGGGAGCTGTTTTTT. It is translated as CASSSGLYTGELFF.

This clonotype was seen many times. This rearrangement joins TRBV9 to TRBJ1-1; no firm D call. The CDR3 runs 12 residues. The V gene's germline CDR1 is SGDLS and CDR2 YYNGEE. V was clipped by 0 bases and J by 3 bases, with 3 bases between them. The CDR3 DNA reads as TGTGCCAGCAGCGTAGAGGACACTGAAGCTTTCTTT. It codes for CASSVEDTEAFF.